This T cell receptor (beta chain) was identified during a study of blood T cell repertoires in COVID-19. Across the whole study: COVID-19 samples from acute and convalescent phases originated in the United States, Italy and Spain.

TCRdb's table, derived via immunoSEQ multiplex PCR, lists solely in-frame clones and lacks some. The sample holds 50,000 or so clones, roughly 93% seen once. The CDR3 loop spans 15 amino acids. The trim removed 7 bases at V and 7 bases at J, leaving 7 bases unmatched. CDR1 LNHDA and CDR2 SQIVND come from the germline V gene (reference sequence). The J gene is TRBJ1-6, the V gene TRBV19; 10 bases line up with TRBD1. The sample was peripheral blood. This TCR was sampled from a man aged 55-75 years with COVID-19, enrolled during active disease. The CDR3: CASTGQGTLNSPLHF. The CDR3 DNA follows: TGTGCCAGTACGGGACAGGGGACTCTAAATTCACCCCTCCACTTT.